These 23 T cell receptor beta chains originate from one sample sequenced in a study of cytomegalovirus exposure and HLA in healthy donors. Sequencing was performed with immunoSEQ multiplex PCR; in TCRdb, only in-frame clones are kept and a portion is missing. The sample shows 170,000 or so clones, around 82% of them seen only once. The sample taken for sequencing was PBMCs. These receptors came from a young woman in good health and CMV-seropositive.

This clone has only a few counts. The chain combines TRBV9 with TRBJ1-1; TRBD1 matches at 8 bases. This CDR3 comprises 14 residues. V shed 0 bases and J 6 bases; nucleotides not matched to a gene: 4. The germline gives CDR1 SGDLS, CDR2 YYNGEE. CDR3 region: CASSVAARGPEAFF. The CDR3 DNA reads as TGTGCCAGCAGCGTAGCCGCCAGGGGGCCTGAAGCTTTCTTT.

The V and J genes are TRBV6-6 and TRBJ2-3, with 12 positions matching TRBD2. J gave up 6 bases and V 8 bases, and 6 bases lay outside the gene matches. CDR3 length equals 14 residues. Per the germline V gene, CDR1 is MNHNY and CDR2 is SVGAGI (reference sequence). The CDR3 DNA is TGTGCCAGCCAACTAGCGGGGGGAGGGGATACGCAGTATTTT. The encoded protein is CASQLAGGGDTQYF.

Turning to this clone: Other DNA sequences in this specimen translate into the identical CDR3. V gene TRBV9 combines with J gene TRBJ2-3; 9 nucleotides match TRBD2. CDR3 length: 15 amino acids. Trimming removed 2 bases from V and 0 bases from J; junction bases left unmatched: 1. CDR1 is SGDLS and CDR2 is YYNGEE in the germline V gene. The CDR3 DNA is TGTGCCAGCAGCGTTAGCGGGGGTAGCACAGATACGCAGTATTTT. Its translation is CASSVSGGSTDTQYF.

The V and J genes are TRBV9 and TRBJ1-3; possible D gene TRBD1, 5 bases. Trimming pared 5 bases from V and 1 base from J, leaving 7 bases between. CDR3 length: 13 amino acids. Per germline, CDR1 SGDLS and CDR2 YYNGEE. The CDR3: CASRRGSGNTIYF. In DNA, the CDR3 is TGTGCCAGCAGAAGGGGTTCTGGAAACACCATATATTTT.

This sequence joins TRBV5-4 and TRBJ2-7, with D perhaps matching TRBD2 (6 bases). Per germline, CDR1 SGHNT and CDR2 YYREEE (reference sequence). This CDR3 is 14 amino acids long. Trimming pared 7 bases from V and 6 bases from J, leaving 20 bases between. The CDR3 reads CASAGLGPAGEQYF. CDR3 DNA: TGTGCCAGCGCGGGATTGGGGCCAGCTGGCGAGCAGTACTTC.

The chain couples TRBV9 to TRBJ2-3; D is uncertain. The CDR3 is made up of 11 amino acids. CDR1 is SGDLS, CDR2 YYNGEE, per germline. V lost 4 bases and J 6 bases, leaving 6 bases between the germline ends. The CDR3 spells CASSSLDTQYF. The CDR3 nucleotides read TGTGCCAGCAGCTCCTTGGATACGCAGTATTTT. The variable domain in full, completed from reference TRBV9 and TRBJ2-3, reads DSGVTQTPKHLITATGQRVTLRCSPRSGDLSVYWYQQSLDQGLQFLIQYYNGEERAKGNILERFSAQQFPDLHSELNLSSLELGDSALYFCASSSLDTQYFGPGTRLTVL.

The CDR3 DNA reads TGTGCCAGCAGTCCTGGACAGGGCCGCAATCAGCCCCAGCATTTT. This gives the protein CASSPGQGRNQPQHF. This chain uses TRBV27 with TRBJ1-5, with 8 bases identical to TRBD1. The germline CDR1 and CDR2 sequences are MNHEY and SMNVEV (reference sequence). The V segment lost 5 bases and the J segment 2 bases; nucleotides outside the gene matches: 5. This CDR3 is 15 amino acids long.

V gene TRBV6-5 combines with J gene TRBJ1-1; TRBD1 is a possible D gene (6 bases). V lost 4 bases and J lost 1, with 10 bases in between. Germline CDR1 reads MNHEY; CDR2 reads SVGAGI. This CDR3 comprises 14 residues. CDR3 sequence (DNA): TGTGCCAGCAGTTTGGGACAAAAGAACACTGAAGCTTTCTTT. It specifies CASSLGQKNTEAFF.

This sequence joins TRBV5-4 and TRBJ1-5, with D uncertain. The germline V gene has CDR1 SGHNT and CDR2 YYREEE (reference sequence). The CDR3 consists of 20 residues. Trimming cost V 6 bases and J 0 bases, with 28 bases left between them. CDR3 in amino acids: CASISADGGKIHFSNQPQHF. In nucleotides, the CDR3 is TGTGCCAGCATCTCTGCCGATGGCGGAAAGATCCATTTTAGCAATCAGCCCCAGCATTTT.

This sequence joins TRBV10-3 and TRBJ2-5, with 7 positions matching TRBD1. Germline loops: CDR1 ENHRY, CDR2 SYGVKD. The CDR3 has 13 residues. J lost 2 bases, V lost 6 bases, and 3 bases had no gene match. The CDR3 protein is CAIREGQQETQYF. In DNA, the CDR3 is TGTGCCATCAGAGAGGGACAGCAAGAGACCCAGTACTTC.

The V call is TRBV5-8, the J call TRBJ2-5; 8 bases map to TRBD1. The CDR3 spans 13 residues. Germline CDR1 SGHTS, CDR2 YDEGEE. V was pared by 4 bases and J by 2 bases, with 1 base of the junction left unmatched. CDR3 protein: CASSRDRQETQYF. The CDR3 DNA reads TGTGCCAGCAGCAGGGACAGGCAAGAGACCCAGTACTTC.

This clone was detected once. J is TRBJ1-6 and V is TRBV2; TRBD1 matches 8 bases. Germline CDR1 reads SNHLY; CDR2 reads FYNNEI. J was trimmed by 6 bases and V by 5 bases; bases with no gene match: 9. CDR3 length: 16 amino acids. CDR3 sequence (DNA): TGTGCCAGCAGTCCGCAGGGGGCTCGTAGTAATTCACCCCTCCACTTT. Protein product: CASSPQGARSNSPLHF.

This clone was detected once. The CDR3 DNA follows: TGTGCCAGCAGCTTAGGTGCGGGGGCGGGGGAGACCCAGTACTTC. Its protein product is CASSLGAGAGETQYF. This rearrangement joins TRBV7-2 to TRBJ2-5; D might be TRBD2 (7 bases). The CDR3 is 15 residues long. Germline loops: CDR1 SGHTA, CDR2 FQGNSA. Deletions cut 1 base from V and 5 bases from J, with 14 bases between.

The chain carries TRBV7-3 and TRBJ2-5, with TRBD2 as a possible D gene (5 bases). The CDR3 totals 14 residues. Per germline, CDR1 SGHTA and CDR2 FQGTGA. Deletions cut 2 bases from V and 5 bases from J, with 12 bases between. The CDR3 DNA reads as TGTGCCAGCAGCTTAGAGGGTTCATCGGAGACCCAGTACTTC. Protein product: CASSLEGSSETQYF.

This clone was seen just once. The rearrangement joins TRBV11-1 to TRBJ2-7; D gene unclear. This CDR3 is built from 12 residues. Trimming removed 6 bases from V and 2 bases from J, with 8 bases in between. Germline CDR1 reads SGHAT; CDR2 reads FQDESV (reference sequence). For the CDR3, the DNA is TGTGCCAGCAGGACTGCCCCCTACGAGCAGTACTTC. This translates into CASRTAPYEQYF.

CDR3 sequence (DNA): TGTGCCAGCAGCGTGTTTTCCGGGAGAGGTGAGCAGTTCTTC. Its protein is CASSVFSGRGEQFF. The chain carries TRBV9 and TRBJ2-1; tentative D call: TRBD2 (6 bases). Trimming took off 2 bases at V and 9 bases at J, with 15 bases between the two ends. This CDR3 contains 14 residues. Germline CDR1 SGDLS, CDR2 YYNGEE. The full variable domain, its missing parts supplied by reference TRBV9 and TRBJ2-1, is DSGVTQTPKHLITATGQRVTLRCSPRSGDLSVYWYQQSLDQGLQFLIQYYNGEERAKGNILERFSAQQFPDLHSELNLSSLELGDSALYFCASSVFSGRGEQFFGPGTRLTVL.

The table lists this clone with a count of one. V is TRBV9 and J is TRBJ2-1; possible D gene TRBD2, 5 bases. CDR1 is SGDLS and CDR2 is YYNGEE in the germline V gene. V was trimmed by 0 bases and J by 2 bases, leaving 12 bases between them. This CDR3 comprises 16 residues. The DNA of the CDR3 is TGTGCCAGCAGCGTAGAATTGAGGGAAGCCTACAATGAGCAGTTCTTC. It encodes CASSVELREAYNEQFF.

The V call is TRBV7-7, the J call TRBJ2-1; a possible D gene is TRBD2 (6 bases). The V end was cut by 5 bases, the J end by 5 bases, with 10 bases between. CDR1 is SSHAT, CDR2 FNYEAQ, per germline (reference sequence). The CDR3 totals 13 residues. The CDR3 region is CASSGGLHNEQFF. The CDR3 DNA sequence: TGTGCCAGCAGCGGAGGACTACACAATGAGCAGTTCTTC.

V and J are TRBV9 and TRBJ1-2, with TRBD1 matching over 7 bases. V lost 7 bases, J lost 2 bases, and 5 bases stayed unmatched. The CDR3 covers 13 residues. CDR1 is SGDLS and CDR2 is YYNGEE in the germline V gene. The CDR3: CASGEGQNYGYTF. CDR3 sequence (DNA): TGTGCCAGCGGAGAGGGACAGAACTATGGCTACACCTTC.

J is TRBJ2-1 and V is TRBV11-2, with 7 bases aligning to TRBD2. Germline lookup yields CDR1 SGHAT and CDR2 FQNNGV. The CDR3 totals 13 residues. V trimming: 5 bases; J trimming: 8 bases; junction bases outside the gene matches: 6. The CDR3 sequence is CASSPQRGDEQFF. In DNA form, the CDR3 reads TGTGCCAGCAGCCCGCAGCGGGGCGATGAGCAGTTCTTC. Full variable domain (missing parts from reference TRBV11-2 and TRBJ2-1): EAGVAQSPRYKIIEKRQSVAFWCNPISGHATLYWYQQILGQGPKLLIQFQNNGVVDDSQLPKDRFSAERLKGVDSTLKIQPAKLEDSAVYLCASSPQRGDEQFFGPGTRLTVL.

V is TRBV10-3 and J is TRBJ2-3; possible D gene TRBD2, 5 bases. The V and J ends lost 7 bases and 2 bases respectively, with 13 bases between them. The CDR3 has 14 residues. Germline CDR1 and CDR2: ENHRY and SYGVKD. This CDR3 reads CAITDSRSTDTQYF. The CDR3 region has the DNA TGTGCCATCACGGACTCACGATCCACAGATACGCAGTATTTT.

The chain is built from TRBV4-1 and TRBJ2-3, with D maybe TRBD2 (6 bases). V gave up 3 bases and J gave up 4 bases, with 17 bases separating them. This CDR3 region has 16 residues. The V gene's germline CDR1 is MGHRA and CDR2 YSYEKL. CDR3 in amino acids: CASSQKAAGLADTQYF. The CDR3 DNA reads as TGCGCCAGCAGCCAGAAGGCCGCGGGGTTAGCAGATACGCAGTATTTT.

This clone was seen more than once but under ten times. The chain employs TRBV29-1 and TRBJ1-1; D call uncertain. In germline, CDR1 is SQVTM, CDR2 ANQGSEA. This CDR3 has 11 residues. V lost 6 bases and J lost 8, with 13 bases in between. CDR3 DNA: TGCAGCGTCCCTGGTCGGGGAGAAGCTTTCTTT. Translated: CSVPGRGEAFF.